These 30 T cell receptor beta chains were sequenced from one sample in a study of cytomegalovirus exposure and HLA in healthy donors. PCR was performed using 60 Vbeta and 13 Jbeta primers. Sequenced by immunoSEQ multiplex PCR; TCRdb stores in-frame clones only, minus some. The table has about 130,000 clones, approximately 80% seen once; the top ten hold 3% to 4%. The sequencing input was PBMCs. The receptors were sampled from a middle-aged woman in good health and CMV-seronegative.

The V call is TRBV7-6, the J call TRBJ2-5; D perhaps matches TRBD2 (6 bases). Germline CDR1 and CDR2: SGHVS and FNYEAQ. The V end was cut by 5 bases, the J end by 4 bases, with 20 bases between. The CDR3 covers 16 residues. DNA for the CDR3: TGTGCCAGCAGCCCCATCCCGGGACTCCGGCCAGAGACCCAGTACTTC. Translating gives CASSPIPGLRPETQYF.

The chain recombines TRBV6-5 with TRBJ1-1; D not resolved. The CDR3 has 13 residues. With 4 bases removed from V and 0 bases from J, the gap between germline ends came to 6 bases. Germline CDR1 is MNHEY and CDR2 is SVGAGI. The CDR3 region has the DNA TGTGCCAGCAGTTTGGGCATGAACACTGAAGCTTTCTTT. It translates to CASSLGMNTEAFF.

The V and J genes are TRBV2 and TRBJ2-7; D perhaps matches TRBD1 (7 bases). The CDR3 has 13 amino acids. Deletions cut 8 bases from V and 3 bases from J, with 14 bases between. CDR1 is SNHLY, CDR2 FYNNEI, per germline. The CDR3 loop reads CASGNRGGYEQYF. The CDR3 DNA reads TGTGCCAGCGGAAACAGGGGAGGCTACGAGCAGTACTTC.

V gene TRBV11-1 combines with J gene TRBJ2-7, with D unresolved. There are 13 residues in the CDR3. CDR1 is SGHAT and CDR2 is FQDESV in the germline V gene (reference sequence). V dropped 1 base and J dropped 0 bases, with 4 bases sitting between them. The CDR3: CASSLGSSYEQYF. CDR3 nucleotide sequence: TGTGCCAGCAGCTTAGGTAGCTCCTACGAGCAGTACTTC.

This clone has more than one count but fewer than ten. This chain connects TRBV19 to TRBJ2-7, with TRBD1 matching 9 bases. V was pared by 5 bases and J by 2 bases, with 7 bases of the junction left unmatched. The CDR3 length is 15 residues. Germline assignment: CDR1 LNHDA and CDR2 SQIVND (reference sequence). The CDR3 nucleotides are TGTGCCAGTAGTCACGGGACAGGGCGAGCCTACGAGCAGTACTTC. This codes for CASSHGTGRAYEQYF.

This sequence joins TRBV6-6 and TRBJ1-1; D may be TRBD1 (6 bases). The CDR3 spans 13 residues. The V gene lost 6 bases and the J gene lost 3 bases, with 11 bases spanning the gap. Germline V lookup: CDR1 MNHNY, CDR2 SVGAGI (reference sequence). CDR3 coding DNA: TGTGCCAGCAGCAGGACAGCGTACACTGAAGCTTTCTTT. It is translated as CASSRTAYTEAFF.

The genes are TRBV4-2 and TRBJ2-7; perhaps TRBD2 as D (7 bases). Germline-derived CDR1 and CDR2 are LGHNA and YNFKEQ. V was clipped by 0 bases and J by 1 base, with 13 bases between them. This CDR3 is built from 16 residues. CDR3 amino acids: CASSQDRGGRSYEQYF. CDR3 DNA: TGTGCCAGCAGCCAAGATAGGGGGGGCCGGTCCTACGAGCAGTACTTC.

The chain recombines TRBV19 with TRBJ2-1; 10 bases map to TRBD1. The CDR3 is 15 amino acids. The germline CDR1 and CDR2 sequences are LNHDA and SQIVND (reference sequence). J gave up 6 bases and V 7 bases, and 9 bases lay outside the gene matches. The CDR3 region is CASTLPGQGINEQFF. The DNA of the CDR3 is TGTGCCAGTACGCTCCCGGGACAGGGGATCAATGAGCAGTTCTTC.

The V gene is TRBV7-2, the J gene TRBJ2-3; D is unclear. The V end was cut by 3 bases, the J end by 3 bases, with 7 bases between. The CDR3 contains 13 residues. Per germline, CDR1 SGHTA and CDR2 FQGNSA. The CDR3: CASSLATTDTQYF. Here the CDR3 DNA reads TGTGCCAGCAGCTTGGCGACTACAGATACGCAGTATTTT.

The chain recombines TRBV4-1 with TRBJ1-3, with 7 positions matching TRBD1. Germline values: CDR1 MGHRA, CDR2 YSYEKL. CDR3 length equals 16 residues. Germline trimming cut 2 bases from V and 0 bases from J; bases unmatched to any gene: 4. The CDR3 reads CASSQPGGLSGNTIYF. In DNA form, the CDR3 reads TGCGCCAGCAGCCAACCAGGGGGACTCTCTGGAAACACCATATATTTT.

The chain couples TRBV15 to TRBJ1-1, with D tentatively TRBD1 (5 bases). There are 15 residues in the CDR3. Germline V gives CDR1 LNHNV, CDR2 YYDKDF (reference sequence). V was shortened by 0 bases and J by 1 base, with 9 bases between the two germline ends. CDR3 sequence: CATSRDRGGNTEAFF. For the CDR3, the DNA is TGTGCCACCAGCAGAGATCGGGGGGGGAACACTGAAGCTTTCTTT.

This chain links TRBV6-5 with TRBJ1-5; 7 positions match TRBD1. With V trimmed by 6 bases and J by 6 bases, 8 bases remained unmatched. This CDR3 contains 14 residues. The germline CDR1 and CDR2 sequences are MNHEY and SVGAGI. CDR3 amino acids: CASRPQGLGQPQHF. The CDR3 nucleotides are TGTGCCAGCAGACCACAGGGGTTGGGTCAGCCCCAGCATTTT.

This clone has just a few counts. The V gene is TRBV19, the J gene TRBJ2-3; TRBD1 aligns across 10 bases. The CDR3 loop spans 15 amino acids. CDR1 is LNHDA, CDR2 SQIVND, per germline (reference sequence). V was pared by 5 bases and J by 4 bases, with 6 bases of the junction left unmatched. The CDR3 DNA reads as TGTGCCAGTAGTCCAGCCGGGACAGGGGCAGATACGCAGTATTTT. Encoded protein: CASSPAGTGADTQYF.

This clone came up a few times. V gene TRBV6-4 combines with J gene TRBJ1-1; D call uncertain. The CDR3 consists of 14 residues. Germline CDR1 is MRHNA and CDR2 is SNTAGT. The V gene lost 5 bases and the J gene lost 1 base, with 11 bases spanning the gap. The DNA for the CDR3 is TGTGCCAGCAGTTCCTCGAGGGAGAACACTGAAGCTTTCTTT. This sequence encodes CASSSSRENTEAFF.

In this sample, this clone turned up a few times. The V call is TRBV2, the J call TRBJ2-3; TRBD1 matches at 11 bases. Germline V gives CDR1 SNHLY, CDR2 FYNNEI. V shed 3 bases and J 4 bases; nucleotides not matched to a gene: 0. The CDR3 runs to 14 residues. The CDR3 DNA sequence: TGTGCCAGCAGTGAGGGACAGGGGGCAGATACGCAGTATTTT. Its translation: CASSEGQGADTQYF.

V and J are TRBV9 and TRBJ2-6; D uncertain. CDR3 size: 15 residues. Trimming took off 3 bases at V and 4 bases at J, with 11 bases between the two ends. CDR1 and CDR2 (germline): SGDLS, YYNGEE. The CDR3, as DNA: TGTGCCAGCAGCGGTGCCCTACCGGGGGCCAACGTCCTGACTTTC. This gives the protein CASSGALPGANVLTF. Filled out from reference TRBV9 and TRBJ2-6, the complete variable domain reads DSGVTQTPKHLITATGQRVTLRCSPRSGDLSVYWYQQSLDQGLQFLIQYYNGEERAKGNILERFSAQQFPDLHSELNLSSLELGDSALYFCASSGALPGANVLTFGAGSRLTVL.

CDR3 amino acids: CASSPEGRAYNSPLHF. CDR3 in DNA: TGTGCCAGCTCACCGGAAGGGAGGGCCTATAATTCACCCCTCCACTTT. J is TRBJ1-6 and V is TRBV18; the D is unclear. Germline V gives CDR1 KGHSH, CDR2 LQKENI. The CDR3 extends over 16 amino acids. Trimming left V 3 bases short and J 2 bases short, with 11 bases between. Together with reference TRBV18 and TRBJ1-6, the CDR3 gives the full variable domain: NAGVMQNPRHLVRRRGQEARLRCSPMKGHSHVYWYRQLPEEGLKFMVYLQKENIIDESGMPKERFSAEFPKEGPSILRIQQVVRGDSAAYFCASSPEGRAYNSPLHFGNGTRLTVT.

The J gene is TRBJ1-2, the V gene TRBV7-2; D call uncertain. The CDR3 contains 14 residues. Germline CDR1 and CDR2: SGHTA and FQGNSA. Trimming cost V 4 bases and J 7 bases, with 16 bases left between them. The chain's CDR3 is CASSSPGGFGGYTF. CDR3 DNA sequence: TGTGCCAGCAGCTCCCCCGGCGGGTTTGGTGGCTACACCTTC.

This clone has only a few counts. The rearrangement uses TRBV15 and TRBJ2-7; 11 nucleotides line up with TRBD1. V shed 0 bases, J shed 3 bases, and the junction held 4 bases outside the gene matches. The CDR3 sequence is 16 residues long. Germline lookup yields CDR1 LNHNV and CDR2 YYDKDF (reference sequence). The chain's CDR3 is CATSRDRGTGGYEQYF. The CDR3 DNA is TGTGCCACCAGCAGAGATCGGGGGACAGGGGGCTACGAGCAGTACTTC.

V and J are TRBV27 and TRBJ1-6; D is unclear. In germline, CDR1 is MNHEY, CDR2 SMNVEV (reference sequence). Trimming pared 2 bases from V and 9 bases from J, leaving 8 bases between. The CDR3 extends over 13 amino acids. The CDR3 reads CASSLGRRSPLHF. As DNA, the CDR3 is TGTGCCAGCAGTTTAGGGCGTCGTTCACCCCTCCACTTT.

This chain links TRBV6-5 with TRBJ2-7; TRBD1 aligns across 7 bases. After removal of 6 bases from V and 3 bases from J, the junction contained 11 bases not matched to a gene. This CDR3 spans 15 amino acids. Germline V gene data show CDR1 as MNHEY and CDR2 as SVGAGI. The CDR3 DNA is TGTGCCAGCAGCTCCCACTCTCGACAGGGCTACGAGCAGTACTTC. Translated: CASSSHSRQGYEQYF.

The rearrangement joins TRBV6-1 to TRBJ2-3; D is ambiguous. V lost 6 bases and J 4 bases, leaving 8 bases between the germline ends. The V gene's germline CDR1 is MNHNS and CDR2 SASEGT. The CDR3 length is 12 residues. CDR3 bases: TGTGCCAGCAGAGATCAGGCAGATACGCAGTATTTT. Translated, it gives CASRDQADTQYF.

The CDR3 here is CASSQDSHYGYTF. CDR3 in DNA: TGCGCCAGCAGCCAGGACAGCCACTATGGCTACACCTTC. The chain has TRBV4-3 and TRBJ1-2, with D perhaps matching TRBD1 (6 bases). The CDR3 covers 13 residues. The germline V gene encodes CDR1 LGHNA and CDR2 YSLEER. The V and J ends lost 3 bases and 3 bases respectively, with 8 bases between them.

The V gene is TRBV28, the J gene TRBJ1-2, with D unclear. V was shortened by 7 bases and J by 4 bases, with 16 bases between the two germline ends. This CDR3 region has 14 residues. The germline V gene encodes CDR1 MDHEN and CDR2 SYDVKM. The CDR3 bases are TGTGCCAGCACCTCACGAGCCCACCTCTATGGCTACACCTTC. It specifies CASTSRAHLYGYTF.

V and J are TRBV2 and TRBJ2-3; 9 bases line up with TRBD2. CDR1 is SNHLY, CDR2 FYNNEI, per germline. The CDR3 runs to 14 residues. After removal of 7 bases from V and 6 bases from J, the junction contained 8 bases not matched to a gene. The CDR3 nucleotides are TGTGCCAGCAATTTCGCGGGGGGGATGGATACGCAGTATTTT. It specifies CASNFAGGMDTQYF.

This clone was recorded only once. The chain combines TRBV29-1 with TRBJ1-1; D not resolved. V shed 0 bases and J shed 4 bases, with 15 bases lying between them. This CDR3 comprises 15 residues. Germline CDR1 SQVTM, CDR2 ANQGSEA. CDR3 DNA sequence: TGCAGCGTTGAAGATGTCCTTCTCAGGTCCACTGAAGCTTTCTTT. Translated, it gives CSVEDVLLRSTEAFF.

The chain joins TRBV4-3 to TRBJ2-7; 10 bases are shared with TRBD1. Germline loops: CDR1 LGHNA, CDR2 YSLEER. V lost 0 bases to trimming and J lost 2 bases; unmatched junction nucleotides: 10. The CDR3 spans 18 residues. CDR3 DNA sequence: TGCGCCAGCAGCCAAGATTGGTCCGGGACAGGGGTCCCCTACGAGCAGTACTTC. Translation: CASSQDWSGTGVPYEQYF.

Worth noting for this clone: An end of the junction does not agree with germline; a read error may underlie this. This chain links TRBV7-9 with TRBJ1-2; D unclear. The CDR3 has 12 amino acids. Germline V gene sequence: CDR1 SEHNR, CDR2 FQNEAQ (reference sequence). The CDR3 nucleotides read TGTTCCAGCAGCTTAGCGCGAGGGGGCTACACCTTC. Translating gives CSSSLARGGYTF.

The V gene is TRBV6-6, the J gene TRBJ1-1; no clear D. The CDR3 consists of 14 residues. V shed 0 bases and J shed 4 bases, with 9 bases lying between them. Germline V gene sequence: CDR1 MNHNY, CDR2 SVGAGI (reference sequence). CDR3 bases: TGTGCCAGCAGTTACTCGGGCTTAGTCACTGAAGCTTTCTTT. It encodes CASSYSGLVTEAFF.

The chain carries TRBV11-3 and TRBJ2-2; D gene uncertain. Germline V lookup: CDR1 SGHNT, CDR2 YENEEA. V lost 5 bases to trimming and J lost 5 bases, with 9 bases between them. CDR3 length: 13 amino acids. CDR3 DNA: TGTGCCAGCAGCACTGAGAGGACCGGGGAGCTGTTTTTT. Protein product: CASSTERTGELFF.